This T cell receptor beta chain emerged from a study of blood T cell repertoires in COVID-19. Original methodology: From reference gene primer amplification, estimates of nucleated cell counts were derived. This table comes from immunoSEQ multiplex PCR, and its TCRdb copy is limited to in-frame clones, with some not included. Clonal size and the V and J genes are those of that table, whereas D and trimming came from the DNA. The table records 250,000 to 400,000 clones, approximately 90% of them present only once. Germline V gene data show CDR1 as SEHNR and CDR2 as FQNEAQ (reference sequence). V trimming: 1 base; J trimming: 4 bases; junction bases outside the gene matches: 3. CDR3 length: 15 residues.

The gene calls are TRBV7-9 and TRBJ2-1, with TRBD2 matching over 8 bases. The sample comprised peripheral blood. This receptor was identified in a woman aged 30 to 39 with COVID-19, enrolled during active disease. CDR3 in DNA: TGTGCCAGCAGCTTAGGCGGGGGGCGTTACAATGAGCAGTTCTTC. Translation gives CASSLGGGRYNEQFF.